The entry below describes one T cell receptor beta chain. The sample comes from a study of blood T cell repertoires in COVID-19. Across the whole study: From T cells, B-cell-depleted T cells, or PBMCs came the material, which was cDNA or gDNA.

The V gene end was trimmed by 4 bases and the J gene end by 2 bases; junction bases not matched to a gene: 3. The CDR3 sequence is 14 residues long. Germline V gene lookup returns CDR1 SGDLS and CDR2 YYNGEE. In the source study's methods: Reference gene primer amplification in the assay estimated nucleated cell counts. Here immunoSEQ multiplex PCR was the method, and the copy in TCRdb shows in-frame clones only, minus some. V and J calls and clone size are those listed in that table; D and trimming were worked out from the DNA. Among about 170,000 clones listed, about 80% were seen once. Sequencing was performed on peripheral blood. V is TRBV9 and J is TRBJ2-7, with 10 bases lining up with TRBD2. This TCR was sampled from a man between 65 and 79 years old with active or convalescent COVID-19. This CDR3 is CASSRLAGTYEQYF. In nucleotides, the CDR3 is TGTGCCAGCAGCCGACTAGCGGGCACCTACGAGCAGTACTTC.